The next 7 T cell receptor beta chains were all read from a single sample in a study of blood T cell repertoires in COVID-19. Generated by immunoSEQ multiplex PCR, the TCRdb table keeps only in-frame clones and is missing some. The sample has approximately 210,000 clones; approximately 82% are singletons. Sequenced material: peripheral blood. The receptor set was obtained from a woman between 70 and 85 years old with active or convalescent COVID-19.

The J gene is TRBJ1-2, the V gene TRBV4-3; perhaps TRBD1 as D (6 bases). The CDR3 loop spans 14 amino acids. V was shortened by 0 bases and J by 4 bases, with 9 bases between the two germline ends. The germline gives CDR1 LGHNA, CDR2 YSLEER. As DNA, the CDR3 is TGCGCCAGCAGCCAAGATTGGGACACCTATGGCTACACCTTC. Residues: CASSQDWDTYGYTF.

This chain joins TRBV7-8 and TRBJ1-2, with D perhaps TRBD1 (6 bases). V was cut by 5 bases and J by 8 bases, with 15 bases left in between. Germline CDR1 reads SGHVS; CDR2 reads FQNEAQ. This CDR3 contains 13 residues. CDR3 amino acids: CASSPARGEGYTF. CDR3 sequence (DNA): TGTGCCAGCAGCCCGGCCAGGGGAGAAGGCTACACCTTC. The full variable domain, its missing parts supplied by reference TRBV7-8 and TRBJ1-2, is GAGVSQSPRYKVAKRGQDVALRCDPISGHVSLFWYQQALGQGPEFLTYFQNEAQLDKSGLPSDRFFAERPEGSVSTLKIQRTQQEDSAVYLCASSPARGEGYTFGSGTRLTVV.

The chain employs TRBV6-2 or TRBV6-3 and TRBJ1-2, with 8 positions matching TRBD1. Unmatched junction bases numbered 7, after V lost 4 bases and J lost 3 bases. This CDR3 is 15 amino acids long. Germline V CDR1 and CDR2: MNHEY, SVGEGT. The CDR3 region is CASSSRTGRDYGYTF. The CDR3 DNA reads as TGTGCCAGCAGTTCCCGGACAGGGCGGGACTATGGCTACACCTTC.

Only a few counts were recorded for this clone. This chain uses TRBV7-3 with TRBJ2-7, with 8 bases lining up with TRBD1. The germline V gene encodes CDR1 SGHTA and CDR2 FQGTGA. The CDR3 has 16 residues. The ends lost 0 bases at V and 0 bases at J; junction bases unmatched: 4. This CDR3 reads CASSLTPGTGSYEQYF. The CDR3 DNA is TGTGCCAGCAGCTTAACCCCCGGGACAGGCTCCTACGAGCAGTACTTC.

This clone showed up just a few times. The V gene is TRBV4-1, the J gene TRBJ2-3, with D possibly matching TRBD2 (6 bases). The germline V and J ends were trimmed by 0 bases and 6 bases, with 13 bases remaining between them. The CDR3 contains 15 residues. Germline CDR1 MGHRA, CDR2 YSYEKL. For the CDR3, the DNA is TGCGCCAGCAGCCAAGAGGAGGGGAATAGGGATACGCAGTATTTT. Protein product: CASSQEEGNRDTQYF.

The V call is TRBV4-2, the J call TRBJ1-3; maybe TRBD1 (5 bases). Looked up from germline, CDR1 is LGHNA and CDR2 is YNFKEQ. Trimming took 0 bases from V and 6 from J, leaving 12 bases between them. The length of the CDR3 is 15 residues. The CDR3 loop reads CASSQDWGRENTIYF. DNA for the CDR3: TGTGCCAGCAGCCAAGATTGGGGGAGGGAAAACACCATATATTTT.

V usage is TRBV5-4 and J usage is TRBJ1-1; D gene uncertain. Trimming removed 3 bases from V and 4 bases from J, with 22 bases in between. The CDR3 runs 17 residues. The germline V gene encodes CDR1 SGHNT and CDR2 YYREEE (reference sequence). The CDR3 sequence is CASSSGFRSQVATEAFF. The CDR3 DNA reads TGTGCCAGCAGCTCGGGATTTCGGTCCCAAGTGGCCACTGAAGCTTTCTTT. The variable domain in full, with the rest retrieved from reference TRBV5-4 and TRBJ1-1, is ETGVTQSPTHLIKTRGQQVTLRCSSQSGHNTVSWYQQALGQGPQFIFQYYREEENGRGNFPPRFSGLQFPNYSSELNVNALELDDSALYLCASSSGFRSQVATEAFFGQGTRLTVV.